These T cell receptor beta chains were read from a single sample in a study of Ad26.COV2.S vaccination and SARS-CoV-2 variants. The repertoire was sequenced with immunoSEQ multiplex PCR; TCRdb's copy has only in-frame clones and lacks some. The sample holds about 350,000 clones, 88% seen once. The material was peripheral blood, obtained in a trial of Ad26.COV2.S vaccine versus placebo. Source of these receptors: a person aged 18-65 years who received the Ad26.COV2.S COVID-19 vaccine or a placebo. Each CDR3 is given with its conserved first and last residue. D genes are given only for firm matches. Only part of the rows carry a size: once, few, many, or a class if the clone is expanded.

j_call clone_size v_call d_call cdr3_aa cdr3_nt
TRBJ2-7 once TRBV9 . CASSDDRRSYEQYF TGTGCCAGCAGCGATGACAGGCGTTCCTACGAGCAGTACTTC
TRBJ2-5 . TRBV18 . CASSPNSQETQYF TGTGCCAGCTCACCAAACAGTCAAGAGACCCAGTACTTC
TRBJ2-1 . TRBV19 TRBD1 CASSISGQNYNEQFF TGTGCCAGTAGTATTTCGGGACAGAACTACAATGAGCAGTTCTTC
TRBJ2-7 . TRBV10-3 TRBD2 CAISLAGGPNINF TGTGCCATCAGTTTAGCGGGAGGGCCGAATATCAACTTC
TRBJ1-2 . TRBV28 . CASRMTQHYGYTF TGTGCCAGCAGAATGACCCAACACTATGGCTACACCTTC
TRBJ1-5 once TRBV3-1/TRBV3-2 . CASSPAGGNQPQHF TGTGCCAGCAGCCCGGCGGGGGGCAATCAGCCCCAGCATTTT
TRBJ2-7 . TRBV4-3 . CASSPAGGAYEQYF TGCGCCAGCAGCCCAGCTGGCGGGGCCTACGAGCAGTACTTC
TRBJ1-6 once TRBV7-9 . CASSFREEGSPLHF TGTGCCAGCAGTTTCAGGGAAGAAGGGTCACCCCTCCACTTT
TRBJ1-5 . TRBV7-2 . CASSPGGITQHF TGTGCCAGCAGCCCTGGGGGTATTACCCAGCATTTT
TRBJ1-1 . TRBV3-1/TRBV3-2 TRBD1 CASSPLLQGTEAFF TGTGCCAGCAGCCCCCTTCTACAGGGGACTGAAGCTTTCTTT
TRBJ1-2 . TRBV19 . CASRPRDYGYTF TGTGCCAGTAGACCCAGGGACTATGGCTACACCTTC
TRBJ1-5 . TRBV30 . CAWSRGDSNQPQHF TGTGCCTGGAGTCGGGGAGATAGCAATCAGCCCCAGCATTTT
TRBJ2-5 . TRBV7-3 . CASSLVLQETQYF TGTGCCAGCAGCTTAGTACTCCAAGAGACCCAGTACTTC
TRBJ2-5 . TRBV25-1 TRBD1 CASSGTAMAVQETQYF TGTGCCAGCTCAGGGACAGCGATGGCCGTACAAGAGACCCAGTACTTC
TRBJ2-1 . TRBV9 TRBD2 CASSPGREGYNEQFF TGTGCCAGCAGCCCGGGGCGGGAGGGTTACAATGAGCAGTTCTTC
TRBJ1-3 once TRBV15 . CATSPKDGDSSFGNTIYF TGTGCCACCAGCCCAAAGGATGGAGACAGTTCCTTCGGAAACACCATATATTTT
TRBJ1-2 . TRBV30 . CAWRRDPGNYGYTF TGTGCCTGGAGGCGGGACCCCGGAAACTATGGCTACACCTTC
TRBJ1-1 few TRBV6-6 TRBD1 CASIPAMGQGNTEAFF TGTGCCAGCATCCCCGCAATGGGACAGGGGAACACTGAAGCTTTCTTT
TRBJ1-2 . TRBV20-1 TRBD1 CSARGDRDYTF TGCAGTGCTAGGGGGGACAGGGACTACACCTTC
TRBJ1-6 . TRBV19 TRBD1 CASSIRTGAYNSPLHF TGTGCCAGTAGTATCCGGACAGGGGCTTATAATTCACCCCTCCACTTT
TRBJ1-1 . TRBV5-4 . CASSLVGSTEAFF TGTGCCAGCAGCTTGGTAGGGAGCACTGAAGCTTTCTTT
TRBJ1-2 . TRBV10-3 . CAIRRGREGYTF TGTGCCATCAGGAGGGGCAGAGAGGGCTACACCTTC
TRBJ2-5 . TRBV27 . CASSHSRRLETQYF TGTGCCAGCAGCCATTCCCGTCGGCTTGAGACCCAGTACTTC
TRBJ1-5 . TRBV6-6 . CASSPAVPYQPQHF TGTGCCAGCAGTCCGGCGGTTCCCTATCAGCCCCAGCATTTT
TRBJ2-7 . TRBV7-2 TRBD2 CASSSMHSGRAYEQYF TGTGCCAGCAGCTCGATGCATAGCGGGAGGGCCTACGAGCAGTACTTC
TRBJ2-3 . TRBV5-1 TRBD1 CASSLAVRTGSTDTQYF TGCGCCAGCAGCTTGGCCGTGCGGACAGGGAGCACAGATACGCAGTATTTT
TRBJ2-5 . TRBV19 . CASSIGGAIQETQYF TGTGCCAGTAGTATAGGTGGAGCGATCCAAGAGACCCAGTACTTC
TRBJ2-1 . TRBV29-1 . CSVEDTGVSPRYNEQFF TGCAGCGTTGAAGACACTGGGGTTAGTCCCCGCTACAATGAGCAGTTCTTC
TRBJ1-3 . TRBV6-2/TRBV6-3 . CASSYGVAFASARNTIYF TGTGCCAGCAGTTACGGGGTCGCGTTCGCATCAGCACGAAACACCATATATTTT
TRBJ1-5 . TRBV6-4 . CASSATLNQPQHF TGTGCCAGCAGCGCGACACTCAATCAGCCCCAGCATTTT
TRBJ1-4 once TRBV5-8 TRBD1 CASSLALRTGDQKLFF TGTGCCAGCAGCTTGGCCTTAAGGACAGGGGATCAAAAACTGTTTTTT
TRBJ1-5 . TRBV6-1 . CASSELAGNQPQHF TGTGCCAGCAGTGAATTGGCAGGCAATCAGCCCCAGCATTTT
TRBJ2-3 . TRBV2 TRBD2 CASTGISGRTDTQYF TGTGCCAGCACCGGAATTAGCGGGCGCACAGATACGCAGTATTTT
TRBJ2-1 . TRBV24-1 TRBD2 CATSRAGGDNEQFF TGTGCCACCAGTCGGGCGGGGGGGGACAATGAGCAGTTCTTC
TRBJ2-1 few TRBV18 . CASSATNTQGVNEQFF TGTGCCAGCTCCGCAACTAATACCCAGGGTGTCAATGAGCAGTTCTTC
TRBJ2-2 . TRBV19 . CASEEGPVPRNTGELFF TGTGCCAGCGAAGAGGGCCCCGTACCCCGGAACACCGGGGAGCTGTTTTTT